The clone carrying this T cell receptor beta chain was counted at least ten times. Its cognate antigen is unknown. The ends were cut back, 6 bases at V and 4 bases at J, with 9 bases in the middle. The CDR3 is 12 residues long. The data are from a study of T cells in Graves' hyperthyroidism and ophthalmopathy. Study-level findings and limits: Blood also carried most thyroid clonotypes expanded above 0.001.

Hyperthyroidism had been newly diagnosed in patients aged 18 to 65, and its duration was under 2 months. Patients showing uncontrolled infection, other autoimmune disease, pregnancy or lactation were ineligible. The authors obtained PBMCs from over 8.5 ml of fresh peripheral blood. TCR beta CDR3 regions were amplified from RNA transcripts. A first-round RT-PCR of the TCR CDR3 used the HTBI primer set. TCRdb itself ran the multiplex PCR reads through MiXCR, one entry per CDR3 protein. The sample records around 580,000 distinct CDR3 sequences, around 15% being singletons. This chain uses TRBV12-3 or TRBV12-4 with TRBJ1-1; D gene ambiguous. The receptor was derived from a woman younger than 35 with Graves' hyperthyroidism. Sample: blood. The CDR3 here is CASSATVTEAFF. CDR3 nucleotides: TGTGCCAGCAGCGCCACAGTCACTGAAGCTTTCTTT.